The present entry profiles one TCR beta chain with its context. This sample stems from a study of blood T cells in healthy people across ages. Trimming removed 3 bases at V and 4 bases at J, with 4 bases between. This CDR3 is built from 12 residues. Germline lookup yields CDR1 LNHNV and CDR2 YYDKDF (reference sequence). A second about 7 to 12 cycle PCR used barcoded and J-beta primers. TCRdb re-called the 5' RACE reads through MiXCR, storing one row per CDR3 protein. The sample consists of 1,800,000 or so distinct CDR3 sequences, around 42% of them appearing once. This clonotype was obtained from a human donor in good health. This chain joins TRBV15 and TRBJ2-1; the D is unclear. Input material: blood. This CDR3 is CATSSPYNEQFF. CDR3 nucleotide sequence: TGTGCCACCAGCAGCCCTTACAATGAGCAGTTCTTC.